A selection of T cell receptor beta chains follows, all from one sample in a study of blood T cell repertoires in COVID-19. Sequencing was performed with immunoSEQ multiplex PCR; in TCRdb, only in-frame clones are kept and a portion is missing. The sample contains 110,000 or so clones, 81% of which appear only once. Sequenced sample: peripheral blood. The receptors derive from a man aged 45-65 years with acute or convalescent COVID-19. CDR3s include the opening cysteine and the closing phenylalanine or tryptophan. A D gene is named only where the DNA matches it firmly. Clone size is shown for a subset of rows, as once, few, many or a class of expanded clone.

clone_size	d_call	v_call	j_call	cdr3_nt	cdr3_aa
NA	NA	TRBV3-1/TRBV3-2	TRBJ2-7	TGTGCCAGCAGCCAAGCACGGGTCTCCTACGAGCAGTACTTC	CASSQARVSYEQYF
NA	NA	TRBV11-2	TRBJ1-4	TGTGCCAGCAGCTTAGTGGGGGGAGATAATGAAAAACTGTTTTTT	CASSLVGGDNEKLFF
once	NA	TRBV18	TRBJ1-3	TGTGCCAGCTCGACAGGCCTAATCTCTGGAAACACCATATATTTT	CASSTGLISGNTIYF
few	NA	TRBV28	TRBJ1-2	TGTGCCAGCAGTGGGGGGACGAACTATGGCTACACCTTC	CASSGGTNYGYTF
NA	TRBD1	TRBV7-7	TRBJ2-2	TGTGCCAGCAGCACGGGACAGGGAAGCCGGGAGCTGTTTTTT	CASSTGQGSRELFF
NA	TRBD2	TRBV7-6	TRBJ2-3	TGTGCCAGCAGCTCTCCCGGGGGGGCAGGCACAGATACGCAGTATTTT	CASSSPGGAGTDTQYF
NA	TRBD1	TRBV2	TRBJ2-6	TGTGCCAGCAGAGGACAGGGGGCGCTGGGGGCCAACGTCCTGACTTTC	CASRGQGALGANVLTF
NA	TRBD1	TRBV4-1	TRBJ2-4	TGCGCCAGCAGCCAAAGAGGGGGCGAGGACATTCAGTACTTC	CASSQRGGEDIQYF
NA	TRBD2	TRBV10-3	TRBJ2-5	TGTGCCATCAGTGACCCCCGGGGGGCCCAGTACTTC	CAISDPRGAQYF
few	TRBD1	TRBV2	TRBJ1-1	TGTGCCAGCAGTGCGTTCAGGGGGGACCCTGAAGCTTTCTTT	CASSAFRGDPEAFF
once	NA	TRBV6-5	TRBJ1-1	TGTGCCAGCAGCCCCCGGGGGTTGAACACTGAAGCTTTCTTT	CASSPRGLNTEAFF
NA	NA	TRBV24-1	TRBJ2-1	TGTGCCACCAGTCAGGGGCAGGGTGCCTACAATGAGCAGTTCTTC	CATSQGQGAYNEQFF
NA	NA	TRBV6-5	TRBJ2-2	TGTGCCAGCAGTATCGGACAGCCCACCGGGGAGCTGTTTTTT	CASSIGQPTGELFF
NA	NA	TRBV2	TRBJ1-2	TGTGCCAGCAGTGAATTGGGAGTAAACTATGGCTACACCTTC	CASSELGVNYGYTF
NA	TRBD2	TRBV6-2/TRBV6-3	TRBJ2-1	TGTGCCAGCAGTAGGGGACTAGCGGGGACGTGGGATGTGGGGTTCTTC	CASSRGLAGTWDVGFF
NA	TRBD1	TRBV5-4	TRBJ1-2	TGTGCCAGCAGCTCGGGACAGGGAGGTCAAGGTCGCTACACCTTC	CASSSGQGGQGRYTF
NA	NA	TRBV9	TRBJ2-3	TGTGCCAGCAGCGCCCCCCTTTCCCCGTATACGCAGTATTTT	CASSAPLSPYTQYF
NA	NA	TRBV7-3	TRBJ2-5	TGTGCCAGCAGCTTAACGGGCATTGTAGAGACCCAGTACTTC	CASSLTGIVETQYF
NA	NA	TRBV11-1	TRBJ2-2	TGTGCCAGCAGCTTCCCAGGGATGGCCGGGGAGCTGTTTTTT	CASSFPGMAGELFF
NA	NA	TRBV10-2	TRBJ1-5	TGCGCCAGCAAGCGGGACAGCAATCAGCCCCAGCATTTT	CASKRDSNQPQHF
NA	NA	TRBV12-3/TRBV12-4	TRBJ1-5	TGTGCCAGCAGCTTCGGTAGCAATCAGCCCCAGCATTTT	CASSFGSNQPQHF
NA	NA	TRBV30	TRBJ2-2	TGTGCCTGGAGTTCAAACACCGGGGAGCTGTTTTTT	CAWSSNTGELFF
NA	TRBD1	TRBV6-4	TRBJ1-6	TGTGCCAGCAGCGCGACAGGGGGCAGATCACCCCTCCACTTT	CASSATGGRSPLHF
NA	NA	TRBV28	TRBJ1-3	TGTGCCAGCGGAACCGGGTCACTCTCTGGAAACACCATATATTTT	CASGTGSLSGNTIYF
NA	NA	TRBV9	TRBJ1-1	TGTGCCAGCAGCGTAGTCCCGGGATTTTTAGCTGAAGCTTTCTTT	CASSVVPGFLAEAFF
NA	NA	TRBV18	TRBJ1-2	TGTGCCAGCTCACCCGCTACCCCCACCCGCGGGCTGGGTGGCTACACCTTC	CASSPATPTRGLGGYTF
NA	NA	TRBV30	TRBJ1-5	TGTGCCTGGGCCCCTCGTGCAGGTGATAGCAATCAGCCCCAGCATTTT	CAWAPRAGDSNQPQHF
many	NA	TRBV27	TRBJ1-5	TGTGCCAGCAGTTTATCCCAGAATCAGCCCCAGCATTTT	CASSLSQNQPQHF
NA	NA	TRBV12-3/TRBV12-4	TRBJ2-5	TGTGCCAGCAGTTTGCAGGAGACCCAGTACTTC	CASSLQETQYF
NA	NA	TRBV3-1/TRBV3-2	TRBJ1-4	TGTGCCAGCAGCCTTCAACAGGGTCCTAATGAAAAACTGTTTTTT	CASSLQQGPNEKLFF
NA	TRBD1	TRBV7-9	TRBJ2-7	TGTGCCAGCAGCTTCCCCGGGACAGACGAGCAGTACTTC	CASSFPGTDEQYF
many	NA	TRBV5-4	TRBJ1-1	TGTGCCAGCTCCCAATTCGGGAGGACTGAAGCTTTCTTT	CASSQFGRTEAFF
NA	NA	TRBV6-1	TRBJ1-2	TGTGCCAGCAGTGAAGCAACAGAGAACTATGGCTACACCTTC	CASSEATENYGYTF
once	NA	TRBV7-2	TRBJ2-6	TGTGCCAGCAGCTTGAGTCCCTCTGGGGCCAACGTCCTGACTTTC	CASSLSPSGANVLTF
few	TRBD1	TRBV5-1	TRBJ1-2	TGCGCCAGCAGCCCATCAGGGGGGCATGGCTACACCTTC	CASSPSGGHGYTF
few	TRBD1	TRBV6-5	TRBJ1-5	TGTGCCAGCGGGGTTCAGGGGGCGGGGCAGCCCCAGCATTTT	CASGVQGAGQPQHF
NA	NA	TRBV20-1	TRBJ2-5	TGCAGTGCTAGTCGGAGGGGGGGCCTTGAGACCCAGTACTTC	CSASRRGGLETQYF
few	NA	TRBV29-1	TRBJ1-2	TGCAGCGTTGTTTTCTCAGGGAGGGACTATGGCTACACCTTC	CSVVFSGRDYGYTF
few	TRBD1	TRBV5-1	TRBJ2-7	TGCGCCAGCAAGAAGGGACAGGGATCCTACGAGCAGTACTTC	CASKKGQGSYEQYF
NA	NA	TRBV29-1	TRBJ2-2	TGCAGCGTTGGAAACGGTAACACCGGGGAGCTGTTTTTT	CSVGNGNTGELFF
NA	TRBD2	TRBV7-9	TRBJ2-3	TGTGCCAGCAGCTCCGGTTCTAGCGGGACGAGCACAGATACGCAGTATTTT	CASSSGSSGTSTDTQYF
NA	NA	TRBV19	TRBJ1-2	TGTGCCAGTAGCCTGGGTGGCGGAGGCTACACCTTC	CASSLGGGGYTF
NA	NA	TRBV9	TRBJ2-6	TGTGCCAGCAGCTCAATGAGCTCTGGGGCCAACGTCCTGACTTTC	CASSSMSSGANVLTF
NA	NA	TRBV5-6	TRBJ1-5	TGTGCCAGCAGCTCCCGGAGCAATCAGCCCCAGCATTTT	CASSSRSNQPQHF
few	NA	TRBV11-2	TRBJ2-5	TGTGCCAGCAGCCGAGAGGAAGAGACCCAGTACTTC	CASSREEETQYF
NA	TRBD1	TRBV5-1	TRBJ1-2	TGCGCCAGCAGCTTGGATGGACAGGGCTCCGATGGCTACACCTTC	CASSLDGQGSDGYTF
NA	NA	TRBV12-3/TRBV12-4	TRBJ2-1	TGTGCCAGCAGTTTAGGGGCATGGGAGCAGTTCTTC	CASSLGAWEQFF
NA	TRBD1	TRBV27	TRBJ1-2	TGTGCCAGCAGTTTATCGGGACAGGGCTATGGCTACACCTTC	CASSLSGQGYGYTF
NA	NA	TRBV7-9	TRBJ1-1	TGTGCCAGCAGCCGGGGAGGGGCTGAAGCTTTCTTT	CASSRGGAEAFF
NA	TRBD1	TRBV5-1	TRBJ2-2	TGCGCCAGCAGGCCTTCGACAGGGACCGGGGAGCTGTTTTTT	CASRPSTGTGELFF
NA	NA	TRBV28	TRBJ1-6	TGTGCCAGCAGTTTGGAGAGATCACCCCTCCACTTT	CASSLERSPLHF
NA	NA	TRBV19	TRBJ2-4	TGTGCCAGTAGTAGCACAGAATACCTAGCCAAAAACATTCAGTACTTC	CASSSTEYLAKNIQYF
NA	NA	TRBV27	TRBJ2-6	TGTGCCAGCAGTCAGGGGTCCGGGTCCCCTGGGGCCAACGTCCTGACTTTC	CASSQGSGSPGANVLTF
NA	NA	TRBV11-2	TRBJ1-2	TGTGCCAGCAGCCGCGGGGAAGGGTATGGCTACACCTTC	CASSRGEGYGYTF
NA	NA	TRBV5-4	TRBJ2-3	TGTGCCAGCAGCTGGCGTAGCGGAGCCTACACAGATACGCAGTATTTT	CASSWRSGAYTDTQYF
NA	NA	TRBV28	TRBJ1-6	TGTGCCAGCAGTTTTAGAGGGACTTCCAATTCACCCCTCCACTTT	CASSFRGTSNSPLHF
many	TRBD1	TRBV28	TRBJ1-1	TGTGCCAGCAGTCCCCGACAGGGAGGTACAGCTTTCTTT	CASSPRQGGTAFF
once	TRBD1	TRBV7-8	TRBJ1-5	TGTGCCAGCAGCTTAGGGGGACAGGGGGTAACTCAGCCCCAGCATTTT	CASSLGGQGVTQPQHF
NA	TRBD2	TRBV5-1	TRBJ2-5	TGCGCCAGCAGCTCCCCGGGAGGGCTAGCGGGGGACCAAGAGACCCAGTACTTC	CASSSPGGLAGDQETQYF